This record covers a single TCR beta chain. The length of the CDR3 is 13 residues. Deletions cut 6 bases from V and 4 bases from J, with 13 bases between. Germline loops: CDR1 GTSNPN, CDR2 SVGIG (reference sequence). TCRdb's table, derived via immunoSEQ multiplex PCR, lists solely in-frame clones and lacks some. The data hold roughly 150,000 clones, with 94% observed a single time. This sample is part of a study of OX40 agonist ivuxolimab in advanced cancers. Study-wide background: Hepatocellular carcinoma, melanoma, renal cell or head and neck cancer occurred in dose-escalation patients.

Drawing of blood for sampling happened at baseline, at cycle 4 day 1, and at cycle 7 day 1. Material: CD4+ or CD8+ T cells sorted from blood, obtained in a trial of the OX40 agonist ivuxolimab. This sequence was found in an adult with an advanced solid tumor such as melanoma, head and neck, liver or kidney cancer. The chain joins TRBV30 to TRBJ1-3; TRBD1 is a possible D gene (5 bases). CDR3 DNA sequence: TGTGCCTGTCGCCCAGGGTTGGGAAACACCATATATTTT. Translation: CACRPGLGNTIYF.